This TCR beta chain was recovered during a study of cytomegalovirus exposure and HLA in healthy donors (dated by TCRdb to 2015 to 2018). The study in broad terms: In an earlier analysis of some 550 of the donors, 276 Gb of sequence data and some 100 million unique TCR beta sequences from about 180 million T cells were reported. To predict cytomegalovirus infection status, the study brought together high-throughput TCR immunosequencing, statistical association of individual TCRs with disease status, and machine learning. Among a few hundred genotyped donors of the cohort, an average of 235,054 unique TCR beta nucleotide sequences were sequenced per donor, about a sixth of them non-productive. A later analysis re-analyzed previously published TCR beta repertoires from approximately 670 donors and added high-resolution HLA genotyping to study TCR occurrence patterns. A handful of DR-DQ haplotypes were handled as single units for association and clustering because linkage in the cohort was strong. Donor age, sex, ethnicity and CMV serostatus were collected together with the repertoire data. The study aimed to test whether signatures of past pathogen exposure could be identified by cataloging public T cell receptors. In addition to the first cohort of about 650 subjects, a separate validation cohort of 120 different subjects was used. Of the approximately 400 genotyped donors, approximately 80% were placed in the genetic ancestry cluster associated with self-reported Caucasian donors. Every repertoire in the discovery cohort had been generated on one and the same sequencing platform. An early release that covered approximately 600 HLA-typed donors contained approximately 300 gigabases of sequencing data and tens of millions of unique TCR sequences. The number of typed donors differed by locus: about 620-640 for A, B, C, DRB1 and DQB1; approximately 520 for DQA1; fewer than 610 for DPA1; and around 450 for DPB1. Genome-wide SNP genotypes for about 65% of the roughly 670 donors were used in a later genetic analysis, which treated that subset as a discovery cohort. The study profiled the T cell repertoires of about 640 subjects by immunosequencing and related them to cytomegalovirus serostatus. An earlier analysis of about 620 of the donors applied high-throughput TCR beta sequencing to assess whether each TCR beta V gene segment acted as functional or pseudogenic. Rather than using new phenotypic data, the later analysis identified candidate immune exposures from TCR beta sequences and from how often those sequences occurred across donors. Both class I and class II loci were covered by HLA typing, at four-digit resolution.

Findings and caveats that apply to the study as a whole: Because HLA typing was missing for some donors at each locus, association tests included only the typed subset. Sequencing depth was assumed to be roughly uniform across donors in the presence/absence analyses, though that assumption may not hold. Compared with the approximately 710-donor mean, donors in an Asian-associated ancestry cluster had fewer N-insertions in productive TCRs, according to a later genetic analysis. In vitro tests confirmed that a few of the cytomegalovirus-associated TCR beta chains recognize cytomegalovirus antigens. Correlated functional status among segregating V segments might be attributable to linkage disequilibrium, but an unknown experimental factor could not be ruled out. It was suggested by the authors that the approach could potentially be generalized to other disease states and immunological phenotypes. In a later analysis, TCR association rates were found to vary across HLA loci, with the most associated TCRs seen for DRB1 alleles and the fewest for HLA-C alleles. The sequencing pipeline was judged likely to have produced a cluster of highly shared sequence variants as a technical artifact. Only TCR beta chains were sequenced in this cohort, and the absence of alpha or paired-chain data limited detectable features. When HLA alleles, especially DR and DQ, strongly co-occurred, TCR associations were difficult to assign to individual alleles. Most TCR sequences were observed very rarely across donors, whereas some public TCRs were present in many individuals. A later analysis found that most CMV-associated TCR beta chains appeared HLA-restricted, with HLA associations seemingly driven largely by CMV exposure. In an earlier analysis of some 540 of the donors, most TCR beta V segments appeared in productive rearrangements about 90% or about 30% of the time, broadly matching IMGT annotations. The study gave a list of 150 to 200 TCR beta chains associated with cytomegalovirus. For the cohort, immune exposure information was limited to CMV serostatus. Some IMGT-functional V segments, including TRBV6-2 and TRBV6-3, could not be told apart with the 87-base-pair reads, so those segments were excluded. A further reported finding was that TCR beta sequences accurately predicted the HLA-A and HLA-B alleles for most subjects in the first cohort. An association between a missense DCLRE1C variant and V-gene and J-gene trimming of TCR beta chains was found in a later genetic analysis and replicated in an independent cohort. Because counts were too low, fewer than 20 rarely observed V segments, including chromosome 9 orphons, were excluded from the earlier analysis of about 500 of the donors. The classifier was reported to diagnose cytomegalovirus status with high specificity and sensitivity in both the original cohort and the validation cohort. At a false discovery rate of 0.05, a later analysis linked about 16,000 TCR beta sequences to specific HLA alleles. In a later analysis, HLA-associated TCR beta chains were found to be more clonally expanded and to have lower generation probabilities than equally common non-associated chains. In a later analysis, several top co-occurrence clusters were reported to appear linked to parvovirus B19, influenza, CMV and Epstein-Barr virus.

Its CDR3 holds 14 amino acids, cysteine through phenylalanine. The CDR3 DNA has 42 bases and is translated from base 1. The germline V gene yields SGHRS for CDR1 and YFSETQ for CDR2. V lost 4 bases and J lost 3 bases, and the count of bases not matched to a germline gene is 6. The cohort was made up of about 670 healthy bone marrow donors. All cohort members were sampled while nominally healthy, although unrecorded immune exposures were likely present. The donor was CMV seropositive and was included in the group of 300 or so seropositive cohort members. A peripheral blood sample was provided by each donor, and peripheral blood mononuclear cells were used for TCR beta sequencing. Genomic DNA extraction from the blood cell samples was performed with the Qiagen DNeasy Blood Extraction Kit. Concerning this clone: The specificity of this receptor is unknown. Nothing much larger sits one base from this clone, and base qualities are not available.

Preparation of the library involved the immunoSEQ multiplex PCR assay. A mixture of 60 forward primers for TCR Vbeta segments and 13 reverse primers for TCR Jbeta segments was used in the multiplex PCR. The CDR3 region of rearranged TCR beta genes was amplified from genomic DNA with a multiplex PCR assay. Amplified TCR beta libraries were sequenced as 87-base-pair reads on the Illumina HiSeq System. The authors processed their data as follows. Across the roughly 640 repertoires, a later analysis counted 78 million or so unique TCR beta chains, approximately 10 million of which were shared by at least two donors. Raw reads were error-corrected and collapsed into unique sequences with a nearest-neighbor algorithm that merged closely related sequences to remove PCR and sequencing errors. V, D and J gene segments were assigned by aligning CDR3 sequences to IMGT reference sequences. For a sequence to be retained, a match of at least six nucleotides to both a V gene segment and a J gene segment was required. A rearrangement counted as productive if the CDR3 had no stop codons and remained in frame with V and J, and every other rearrangement counted as non-productive. Following IMGT convention, CDR3 was defined as the stretch from the second conserved V-encoded cysteine up to the conserved J-encoded phenylalanine. The earlier analysis of fewer than 750 of the donors excluded sequences that lacked an unambiguous match to a single V gene segment. In an earlier analysis of 450 to 700 of the donors, V segments were called functional above 56.7% productive rearrangements and were called segregating when the between-donor standard deviation exceeded 5%. A statistical classification framework was built for diagnosing cytomegalovirus status from the catalog of TCR beta chain sequences. In a later analysis, V and J genes were assigned by comparing TCR nucleotide sequences against IMGT/GENE-DB human TR gene sequences. In a later analysis, CDR3 sequences and most-parsimonious VDJ recombination scenarios were assigned using the TCRdist pipeline. A later analysis defined each TCR beta chain by its CDR3 amino acid sequence plus V-gene family, and excluded reads lacking a unique V-gene family. To address suspected cross-contamination and a sequencing artifact, a later analysis removed around 600 highly shared, low-generation-probability nucleotide sequences. In a later analysis, a clonal expansion index was calculated for each public chain from normalized within-repertoire ranks of inferred template counts. In a later analysis, generation probabilities were computed using a VDJ recombination model fitted to out-of-frame rearrangements, and the results were checked against IGoR. Hypergeometric tests were used in a later analysis to score TCR-TCR, TCR-HLA and TCR-CMV co-occurrence, with a repertoire-size bias correction applied to the TCR pairs. False discovery rates were estimated in a later analysis by permuting HLA or CMV assignments 20 times. In a later analysis, co-occurring TCRs were grouped using DBSCAN, and TCRdist sequence similarity was added for clustering within HLA-allele-positive subsets. Repertoires with fewer than 30,000 or more than 120,000 public chains, plus five repertoires with anomalous nucleotide sharing, were excluded from co-occurrence clustering. TCRdb obtained this table from immuneACCESS and retained in-frame rearrangements with V and J assigned. These tables miss some clones; where compared with another copy, unresolved V genes account for less than half of the shortfall, and the remainder is unexplained. From that table come the V and J calls and clone size; the DNA was used to work out D and trimming. For this sample there are under 150,000 clones; 80% to 85% appear just once. The ten biggest clones cover approximately 8.1% of the sample.

Sequencing was carried out using PBMCs. The V gene is TRBV5-1 and the J gene is TRBJ1-2, with 7 bases matching TRBD1. The sequence derives from a woman aged 50 to 60 in good health and CMV-seropositive. Here the CDR3 is given as CASSPIGQDYGYTF. The sequenced DNA: TGCGCCAGCAGCCCCATCGGACAGGACTATGGCTACACCTTC. The variable domain in full, with residues beyond the CDR3 obtained from the reference TRBV5-1 and TRBJ1-2 genes, is KAGVTQTPRYLIKTRGQQVTLSCSPISGHRSVSWYQQTPGQGLQFLFEYFSETQRNKGNFPGRFSGRQFSNSRSEMNVSTLELGDSALYLCASSPIGQDYGYTFGSGTRLTVV.